Listed below are T cell receptor beta chains from one sample, sequenced in a study of cytomegalovirus exposure and HLA in healthy donors. Assay: immunoSEQ multiplex PCR; the TCRdb copy retains only in-frame clones and omits some. The table shows roughly 150,000 clones, with 70% to 80% occurring only once. The sequenced sample was PBMCs. The receptors were gathered from a woman in her sixties or seventies in good health and CMV-seropositive. Both conserved end residues are part of each CDR3. D genes are given only for firm matches. Rows give clone size only sometimes, using once, few, many, or a class for an expanded clone.

V gene	clone size	J gene	D gene	CDR3 DNA	CDR3 protein
TRBV19	.	TRBJ2-1	.	TGTGCCAGTAGCCACGGGGGTCTGCACAATGAGCAGTTCTTC	CASSHGGLHNEQFF
TRBV19	.	TRBJ2-1	.	TGTGCCAGTAGTATGCTAGCCCTGGGGTACAATGAGCAGTTCTTC	CASSMLALGYNEQFF
TRBV28	.	TRBJ1-5	TRBD1	TGTGCCAGCAGTTTGTACAGGGGGCTAGGGAATCAGCCCCAGCATTTT	CASSLYRGLGNQPQHF
TRBV7-2	.	TRBJ1-2	.	TGTGCCAGCAGCTTAGGAGGTCTCTATGGCTACACCTTC	CASSLGGLYGYTF
TRBV10-1	.	TRBJ2-7	TRBD1	TGCGCCAGCAGTCCCGGACAGGGCGCCGTACGCGAGCAGTACTTC	CASSPGQGAVREQYF
TRBV5-5	.	TRBJ2-1	TRBD2	TGTGCCAGCAGCTCGGAATTCAATAGCGGGCGAAATGAGCAGTTCTTC	CASSSEFNSGRNEQFF
TRBV19	.	TRBJ1-5	.	TGTGCCAGTAACGCAGGGATGGATCAGCCCCAGCATTTT	CASNAGMDQPQHF
TRBV10-1	few	TRBJ2-7	TRBD2	TGCGCCAGCAGCGCCGGGGGGTGGCCCCCCGAGCAGTACTTC	CASSAGGWPPEQYF
TRBV27	.	TRBJ2-5	.	TGTGCCAGCAGTTTTCGCTGGACAAACCAAGAGACCCAGTACTTC	CASSFRWTNQETQYF
TRBV5-4	.	TRBJ1-5	TRBD1	TGTGCCAGCAGCTTGGAAACAGGGGGGGATCAGCCCCAGCATTTT	CASSLETGGDQPQHF
TRBV5-8	few	TRBJ1-5	.	TGTGCCAGCAGCTTGGGGGACTGGGCTAATCAGCCCCAGCATTTT	CASSLGDWANQPQHF
TRBV5-6	few	TRBJ2-7	.	TGTGCCAGCACCTCGCCCGGGGTCTCCTACGAGCAGTACTTC	CASTSPGVSYEQYF
TRBV27	.	TRBJ1-2	TRBD1	TGTGCCAGCAGTTCACCCTCCCAGGGGGCGTATGGCTACACCTTC	CASSSPSQGAYGYTF
TRBV10-1	.	TRBJ2-1	TRBD2	TGCGCCAGCAGTTCTAGCGGGGGTTACAATGAGCAGTTCTTC	CASSSSGGYNEQFF
TRBV29-1	once	TRBJ2-3	TRBD2	TGCAGCGTCTCCGGGACTAGCGGAGGCACAGATACGCAGTATTTT	CSVSGTSGGTDTQYF
TRBV19	few	TRBJ1-3	TRBD1	TGTGCCAGTAGTATAGATCCGGGACAGACTGGAAACACCATATATTTT	CASSIDPGQTGNTIYF
TRBV15	.	TRBJ2-7	.	TGTGCCACCAGCAGAGAGGGGGCAGCCTCCTACGAGCAGTACTTC	CATSREGAASYEQYF
TRBV5-3	.	TRBJ1-5	.	TGTGCCAGAAGCTTGGGGAGAAGAAATCAGCTCCAGCATTTT	CARSLGRRNQLQHF
TRBV19	.	TRBJ2-1	TRBD2	TGTGCCAGTACCCCCGTAGCGGGAGTTAAGAATGAGCAGTTCTTC	CASTPVAGVKNEQFF
TRBV27	.	TRBJ1-2	TRBD1	TGTGCCAGCAGTATCGGACAGGCTCCTTATGGCTACACCTTC	CASSIGQAPYGYTF
TRBV2	.	TRBJ1-2	.	TGTGCCAGCAGTGAGGTCGGCTATGGCTACACCTTC	CASSEVGYGYTF
TRBV18	.	TRBJ2-5	TRBD1	TGTGCCAGCTCACCACTTAGGGCAGGGGGCCAAGAGACCCAGTACTTC	CASSPLRAGGQETQYF
TRBV28	.	TRBJ2-6	TRBD1	TGTGCCAGCAGTTTAAACAGGGGGTCTGGGGCCAACGTCCTGACTTTC	CASSLNRGSGANVLTF
TRBV25-1	.	TRBJ2-7	.	TGTGCCAGCAGTGAATGGGCGGCGGGCTACGAGCAGTACTTC	CASSEWAAGYEQYF
TRBV9	once	TRBJ2-1	TRBD1	TGTGCCAGCAGCTCGAGGGGACAGGGCTTCAATGAGCAGTTCTTC	CASSSRGQGFNEQFF
TRBV7-2	.	TRBJ1-1	.	TGTGCCAGCAGCTCGACACCCAAAAGTACCACTGAAGCTTTCTTT	CASSSTPKSTTEAFF
TRBV30	few	TRBJ1-2	.	TGTGCCTGGAGCCCCCAAGGGCCGGGAGGCTACACCTTC	CAWSPQGPGGYTF
TRBV25-1	once	TRBJ2-3	.	TGTGCCAGCAGTGAATTTTCGGATACGCAGTATTTT	CASSEFSDTQYF
TRBV15	.	TRBJ2-7	TRBD2	TGTGCCACCAGCAGAACCCCAGGGACTAGCGGTTCCTACGAGCAGTACTTC	CATSRTPGTSGSYEQYF
TRBV5-1	.	TRBJ2-5	.	TGCGCCAGCAGCGGGCAGGGGAAAGAGACCCAGTACTTC	CASSGQGKETQYF
TRBV28	few	TRBJ2-6	.	TGTGCCAGCAGTCATCGTTTGTGGGCCAGGCCCATTACTGGGGCCAACGTCCTGACTTTC	CASSHRLWARPITGANVLTF
TRBV20-1	few	TRBJ1-2	.	TGCAGTGTGGGCGTGGACTATGGCTACACCTTC	CSVGVDYGYTF
TRBV18	.	TRBJ2-7	.	TGTGCCAGCTCACATGATGGGTTGGGAGCGGCAAACTCCTACGAGCAGTACTTC	CASSHDGLGAANSYEQYF
TRBV5-1	few	TRBJ2-2	.	TGCGCCAGCAGCGAGGGAATTCCTCATCCCGGGGAGCTGTTTTTT	CASSEGIPHPGELFF
TRBV2	few	TRBJ1-4	TRBD1	TGTGCCAGCAGTTCACCGACAGGGTCTAATGAAAAACTGTTTTTT	CASSSPTGSNEKLFF
TRBV9	few	TRBJ1-5	.	TGTGCCAGCAGCCCGGGGTCTAGCAATCAGCCCCAGCATTTT	CASSPGSSNQPQHF
TRBV6-6	.	TRBJ1-5	TRBD1	TGTGCCAGCAACCTCGGGACAGGGAAACGGGGTCAGCCCCAGCATTTT	CASNLGTGKRGQPQHF
TRBV2	few	TRBJ1-3	.	TGTGCCAGCAGCCGAGGACAGCAGAGCTCTGGAAACACCATATATTTT	CASSRGQQSSGNTIYF